This T cell receptor (beta chain) was documented in a study of T cell repertoires in cytomegalovirus infection. Across the study: As its CMV epitopes, the study selected recently identified HLA-C-restricted and well-studied HLA-B-restricted targets. Public TCR beta signatures marked donors with CMV infection and the matching HLA. Findings and limits, study-wide: Cumulative frequency of public TCR beta families picked out carriers of CMV plus the relevant HLA. Dominant in the ex vivo response were TCR beta clonotypes restricted by HLA-C and specific for CMV.

Trimming took 5 bases from V and 6 from J, leaving 16 bases between them. The germline CDR1 and CDR2 sequences are SGHTA and FQGNSA. The CDR3 contains 15 residues. Concerning this clonotype itself: Its cognate antigen is unknown.

From the reads, TCRdb called clonotypes with MiXCR, one entry per CDR3 protein. The table records just under 500,000 distinct CDR3 sequences, 33% of them present only once. The V gene is TRBV7-2, the J gene TRBJ2-2, with D possibly matching TRBD2 (6 bases). This clonotype was obtained from a human donor in good health (CMV status not recorded). Some clones in this sample may be carry-over from other donors' samples. Source: cultured PBMCs, taken from culture after CMV antigen stimulation. The DNA of the CDR3 is TGTGCCAGCAGCGACCGGCGGGGAGGCTCCGGGGAGCTGTTTTTT. It is translated as CASSDRRGGSGELFF. Based on the CDR3 plus reference TRBV7-2 and TRBJ2-2, the full variable domain is GAGVSQSPSNKVTEKGKDVELRCDPISGHTALYWYRQSLGQGLEFLIYFQGNSAPDKSGLPSDRFSAERTGGSVSTLTIQRTQQEDSAVYLCASSDRRGGSGELFFGEGSRLTVL.